The TCR beta chain under discussion was sequenced for a study of radiotherapy plus CTLA-4 blockade in lung cancer. The data were produced by immunoSEQ multiplex PCR, yet TCRdb's version contains in-frame clones alone and is incomplete. The sample contains 80,000 or so clones, approximately 84% of which appear only once. V gave up 5 bases and J gave up 5 bases, with 15 bases separating them. Looked up from germline, CDR1 is MNHNS and CDR2 is SASEGT. The CDR3 spans 14 residues. This clone was counted a few times. This clonotype was obtained from a human donor with non-small cell lung cancer who had stable disease on radiotherapy plus ipilimumab. The source material was peripheral blood, sampled from a patient treated with radiotherapy plus ipilimumab. The rearrangement joins TRBV6-1 to TRBJ2-5; D remains ambiguous. The CDR3: CASSRPGERETQYF. The CDR3 nucleotides read TGTGCCAGCAGTCGCCCTGGCGAGAGGGAGACCCAGTACTTC.